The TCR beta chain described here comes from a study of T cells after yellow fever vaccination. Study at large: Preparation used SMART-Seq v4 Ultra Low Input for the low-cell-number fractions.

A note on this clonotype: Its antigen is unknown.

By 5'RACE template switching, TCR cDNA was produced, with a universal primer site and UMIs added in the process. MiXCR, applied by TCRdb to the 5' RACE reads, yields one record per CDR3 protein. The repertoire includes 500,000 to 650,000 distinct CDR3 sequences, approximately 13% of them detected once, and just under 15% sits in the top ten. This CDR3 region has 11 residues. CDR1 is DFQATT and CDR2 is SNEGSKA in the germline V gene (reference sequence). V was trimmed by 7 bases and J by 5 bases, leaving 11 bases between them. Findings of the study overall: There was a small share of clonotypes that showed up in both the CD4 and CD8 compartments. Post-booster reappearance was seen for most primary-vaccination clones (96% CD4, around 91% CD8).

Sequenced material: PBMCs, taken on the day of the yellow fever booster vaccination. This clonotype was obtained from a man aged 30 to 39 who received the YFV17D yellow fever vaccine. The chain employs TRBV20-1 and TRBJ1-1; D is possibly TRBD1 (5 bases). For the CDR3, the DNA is TGCAGTGTAACCGAGGGGACTGAAGCTTTCTTT. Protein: CSVTEGTEAFF.